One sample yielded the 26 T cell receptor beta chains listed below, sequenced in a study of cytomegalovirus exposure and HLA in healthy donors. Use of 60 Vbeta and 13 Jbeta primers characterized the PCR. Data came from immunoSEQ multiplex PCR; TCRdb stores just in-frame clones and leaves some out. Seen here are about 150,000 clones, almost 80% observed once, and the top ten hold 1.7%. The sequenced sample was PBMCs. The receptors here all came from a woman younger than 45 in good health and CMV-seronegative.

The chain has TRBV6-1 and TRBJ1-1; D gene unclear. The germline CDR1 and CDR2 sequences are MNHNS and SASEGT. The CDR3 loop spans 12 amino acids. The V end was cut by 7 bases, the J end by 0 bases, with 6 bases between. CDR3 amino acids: CASNRLNTEAFF. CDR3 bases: TGTGCCAGCAATCGGTTGAACACTGAAGCTTTCTTT.

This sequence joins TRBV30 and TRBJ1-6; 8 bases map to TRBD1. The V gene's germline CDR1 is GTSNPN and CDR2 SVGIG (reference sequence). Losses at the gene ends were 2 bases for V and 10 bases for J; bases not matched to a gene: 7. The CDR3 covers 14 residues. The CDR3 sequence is CAWSLGQGQSPLHF. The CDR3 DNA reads TGTGCCTGGAGTCTCGGACAGGGCCAGTCACCCCTCCACTTT. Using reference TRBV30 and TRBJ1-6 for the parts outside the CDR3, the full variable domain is SQTIHQWPATLVQPVGSPLSLECTVEGTSNPNLYWYRQAAGRGLQLLFYSVGIGQISSEVPQNLSASRPQDRQFILSSKKLLLSDSGFYLCAWSLGQGQSPLHFGNGTRLTVT.

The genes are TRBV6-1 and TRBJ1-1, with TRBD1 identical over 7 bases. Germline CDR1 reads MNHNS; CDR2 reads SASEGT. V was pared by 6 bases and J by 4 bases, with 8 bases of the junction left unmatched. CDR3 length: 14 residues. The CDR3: CASRRTGVGTEAFF. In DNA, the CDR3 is TGTGCCAGCAGAAGAACAGGGGTTGGCACTGAAGCTTTCTTT.

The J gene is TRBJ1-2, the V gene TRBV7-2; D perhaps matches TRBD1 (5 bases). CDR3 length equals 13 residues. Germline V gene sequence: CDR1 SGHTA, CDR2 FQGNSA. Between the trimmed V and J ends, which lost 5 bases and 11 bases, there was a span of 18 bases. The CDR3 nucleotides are TGTGCCAGCAGCCCCCGAAGGGGATCCGAATACACCTTC. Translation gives CASSPRRGSEYTF.

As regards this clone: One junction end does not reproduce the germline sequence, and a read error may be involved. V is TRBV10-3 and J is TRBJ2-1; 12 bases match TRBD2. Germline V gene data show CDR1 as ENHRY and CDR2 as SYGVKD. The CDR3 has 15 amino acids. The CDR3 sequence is CVISGGLAGNNEQFF. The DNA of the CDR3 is TGTGTCATCAGTGGGGGACTAGCGGGTAACAATGAGCAGTTCTTC.

The CDR3 is CASSFGQSYGYTF. CDR3 in DNA: TGTGCCAGCAGCTTTGGACAGTCCTATGGCTACACCTTC. This chain connects TRBV7-2 to TRBJ1-2; a weak D match, TRBD1 (6 bases). The CDR3 consists of 13 residues. V gave up 3 bases and J gave up 4 bases, with 9 bases separating them. The germline V gene has CDR1 SGHTA and CDR2 FQGNSA.

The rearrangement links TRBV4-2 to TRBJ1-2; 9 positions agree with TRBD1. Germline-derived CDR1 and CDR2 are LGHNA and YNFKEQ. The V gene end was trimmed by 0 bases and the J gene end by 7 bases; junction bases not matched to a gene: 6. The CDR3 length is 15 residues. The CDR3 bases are TGTGCCAGCAGCCAAGATTCCAGGGACAGGGCTGGCTACACCTTC. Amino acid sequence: CASSQDSRDRAGYTF.

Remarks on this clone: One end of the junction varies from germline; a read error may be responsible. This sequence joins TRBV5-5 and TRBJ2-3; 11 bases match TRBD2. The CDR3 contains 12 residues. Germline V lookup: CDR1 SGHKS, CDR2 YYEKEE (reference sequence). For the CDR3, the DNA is TGTGCCAGCACCTTTAGCGGGGGGGCCTTACATTTT. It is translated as CASTFSGGALHF. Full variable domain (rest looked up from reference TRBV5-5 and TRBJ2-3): DAGVTQSPTHLIKTRGQQVTLRCSPISGHKSVSWYQQVLGQGPQFIFQYYEKEERGRGNFPDRFSARQFPNYSSELNVNALLLGDSALYLCASTFSGGALHFGPGTRLTVL.

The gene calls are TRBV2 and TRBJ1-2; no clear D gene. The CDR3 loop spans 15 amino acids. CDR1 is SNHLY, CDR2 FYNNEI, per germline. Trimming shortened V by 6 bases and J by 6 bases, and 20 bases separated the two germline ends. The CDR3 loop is CASRQQPPSSDGYTF. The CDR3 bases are TGTGCCAGCAGACAGCAGCCCCCCTCTAGCGATGGCTACACCTTC.

CDR3 bases: TGTGCCAGCAGTCCACCCTGGGGGCTCACTTCAGTCTCTGAAGCTTTCTTT. Encoded protein: CASSPPWGLTSVSEAFF. The chain uses TRBV27 and TRBJ1-1, with D possibly being TRBD1 (6 bases). V was clipped by 5 bases and J by 6 bases, with 25 bases between them. Germline V CDR1 and CDR2: MNHEY, SMNVEV (reference sequence). The CDR3 extends over 17 amino acids.

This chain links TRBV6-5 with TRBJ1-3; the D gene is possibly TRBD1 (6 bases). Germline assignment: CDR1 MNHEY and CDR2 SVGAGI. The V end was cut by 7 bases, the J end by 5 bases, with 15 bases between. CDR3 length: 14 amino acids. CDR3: CASKQGKTRNTIYF. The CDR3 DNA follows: TGTGCCAGCAAACAGGGAAAAACCAGAAACACCATATATTTT.

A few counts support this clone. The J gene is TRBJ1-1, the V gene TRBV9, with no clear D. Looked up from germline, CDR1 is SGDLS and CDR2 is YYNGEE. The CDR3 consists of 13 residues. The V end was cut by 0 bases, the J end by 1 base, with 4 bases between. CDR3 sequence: CASSVVRNTEAFF. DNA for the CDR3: TGTGCCAGCAGCGTAGTCAGGAACACTGAAGCTTTCTTT.

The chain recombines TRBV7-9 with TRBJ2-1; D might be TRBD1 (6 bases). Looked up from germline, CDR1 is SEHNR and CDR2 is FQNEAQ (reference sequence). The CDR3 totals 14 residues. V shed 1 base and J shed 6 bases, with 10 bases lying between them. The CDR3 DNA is TGTGCCAGCAGCTTAGTACAGGGCGGCAATGAGCAGTTCTTC. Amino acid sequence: CASSLVQGGNEQFF.

The CDR3 spells CASSLVGGGTEAFF. The CDR3 DNA follows: TGTGCCAGCAGCTTGGTAGGGGGCGGGACTGAAGCTTTCTTT. This chain joins TRBV5-6 and TRBJ1-1; 7 positions agree with TRBD1. The length of the CDR3 is 14 residues. V was clipped by 0 bases and J by 5 bases; unmatched bases: 4. CDR1 SGHDT and CDR2 YYEEEE come from the germline V gene.

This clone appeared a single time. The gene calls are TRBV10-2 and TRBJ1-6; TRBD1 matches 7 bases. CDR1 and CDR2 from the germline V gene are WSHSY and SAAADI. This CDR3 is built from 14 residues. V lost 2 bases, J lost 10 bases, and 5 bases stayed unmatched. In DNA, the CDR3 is TGCGCCAGCAGTGAGGACAGGGTACCGTCACCCCTCCACTTT. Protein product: CASSEDRVPSPLHF.

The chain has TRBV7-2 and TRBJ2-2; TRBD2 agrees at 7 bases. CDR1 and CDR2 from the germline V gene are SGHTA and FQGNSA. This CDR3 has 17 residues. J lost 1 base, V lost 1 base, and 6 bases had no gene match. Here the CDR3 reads CASSLVGGGGNTGELFF. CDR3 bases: TGTGCCAGCAGCTTAGTAGGTGGGGGGGGGAACACCGGGGAGCTGTTTTTT.

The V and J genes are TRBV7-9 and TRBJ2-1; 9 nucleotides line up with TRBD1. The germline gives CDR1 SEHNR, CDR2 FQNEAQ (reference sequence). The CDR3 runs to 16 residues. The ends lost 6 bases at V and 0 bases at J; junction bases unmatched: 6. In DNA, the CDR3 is TGTGCCAGCAGTTGGAACAGGGGGCCCTCCTACAATGAGCAGTTCTTC. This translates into CASSWNRGPSYNEQFF. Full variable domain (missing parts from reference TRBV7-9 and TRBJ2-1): DTGVSQNPRHKITKRGQNVTFRCDPISEHNRLYWYRQTLGQGPEFLTYFQNEAQLEKSRLLSDRFSAERPKGSFSTLEIQRTEQGDSAMYLCASSWNRGPSYNEQFFGPGTRLTVL.

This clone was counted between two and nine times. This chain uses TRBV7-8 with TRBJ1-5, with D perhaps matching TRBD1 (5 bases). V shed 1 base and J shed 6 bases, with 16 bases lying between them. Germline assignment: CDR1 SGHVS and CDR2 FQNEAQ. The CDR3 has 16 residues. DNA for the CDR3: TGTGCCAGCAGCTTAGAAGGTAGGAGGGGCGGTCAGCCCCAGCATTTT. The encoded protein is CASSLEGRRGGQPQHF.

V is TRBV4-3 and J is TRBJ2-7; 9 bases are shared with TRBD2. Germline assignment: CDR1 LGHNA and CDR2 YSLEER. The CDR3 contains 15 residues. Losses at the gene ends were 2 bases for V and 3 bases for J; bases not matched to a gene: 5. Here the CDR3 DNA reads TGCGCCAGCAGCCAATTAGCGGGGGATGGCTACGAGCAGTACTTC. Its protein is CASSQLAGDGYEQYF.

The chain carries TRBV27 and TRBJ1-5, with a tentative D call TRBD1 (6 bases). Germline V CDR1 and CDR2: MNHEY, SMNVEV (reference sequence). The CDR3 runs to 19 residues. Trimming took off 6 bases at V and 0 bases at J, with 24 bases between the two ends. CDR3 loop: CASSPVFRGAPDSNQPQHF. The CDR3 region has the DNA TGTGCCAGCAGCCCCGTCTTTCGGGGGGCCCCCGATAGCAATCAGCCCCAGCATTTT.

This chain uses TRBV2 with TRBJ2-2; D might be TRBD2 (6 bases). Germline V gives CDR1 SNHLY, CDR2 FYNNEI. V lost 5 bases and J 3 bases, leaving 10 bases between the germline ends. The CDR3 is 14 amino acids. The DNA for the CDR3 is TGTGCCAGCAGTCCCACTAGCCACACCGGGGAGCTGTTTTTT. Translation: CASSPTSHTGELFF.

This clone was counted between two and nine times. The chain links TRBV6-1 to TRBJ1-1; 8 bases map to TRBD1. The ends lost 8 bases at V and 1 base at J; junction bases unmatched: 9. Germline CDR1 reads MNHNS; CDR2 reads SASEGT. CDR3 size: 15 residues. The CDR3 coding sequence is TGTGCCAGCCAACTGGGGACAGGAGGGAACACTGAAGCTTTCTTT. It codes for CASQLGTGGNTEAFF.

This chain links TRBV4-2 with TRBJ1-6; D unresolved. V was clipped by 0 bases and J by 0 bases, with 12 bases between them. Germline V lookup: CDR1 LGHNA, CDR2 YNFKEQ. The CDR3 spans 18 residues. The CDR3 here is CASSQEAATSSYNSPLHF. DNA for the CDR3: TGTGCCAGCAGCCAAGAGGCGGCCACTAGCTCCTATAATTCACCCCTCCACTTT.

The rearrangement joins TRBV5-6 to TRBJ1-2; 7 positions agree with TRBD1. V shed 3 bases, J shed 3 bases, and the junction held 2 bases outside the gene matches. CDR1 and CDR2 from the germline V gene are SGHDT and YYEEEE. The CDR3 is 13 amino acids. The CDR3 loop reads CASSSQGYYGYTF. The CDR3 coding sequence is TGTGCCAGCAGCTCACAGGGGTACTATGGCTACACCTTC.

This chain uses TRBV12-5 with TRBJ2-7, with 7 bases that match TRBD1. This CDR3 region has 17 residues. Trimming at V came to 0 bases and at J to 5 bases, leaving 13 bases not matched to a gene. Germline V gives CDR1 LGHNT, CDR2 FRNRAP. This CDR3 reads CASGLVRSYDRADEQYF. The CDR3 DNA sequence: TGTGCTAGTGGTTTGGTCCGGTCCTACGACAGGGCCGACGAGCAGTACTTC.

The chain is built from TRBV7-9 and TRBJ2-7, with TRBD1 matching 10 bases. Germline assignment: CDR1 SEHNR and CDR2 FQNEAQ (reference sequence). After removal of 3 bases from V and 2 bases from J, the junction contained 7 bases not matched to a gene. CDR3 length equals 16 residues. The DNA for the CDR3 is TGTGCCAGCAGCTTGACAGGGGGCACGACGACCTACGAGCAGTACTTC. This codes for CASSLTGGTTTYEQYF. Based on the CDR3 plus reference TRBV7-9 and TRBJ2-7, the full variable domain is DTGVSQNPRHKITKRGQNVTFRCDPISEHNRLYWYRQTLGQGPEFLTYFQNEAQLEKSRLLSDRFSAERPKGSFSTLEIQRTEQGDSAMYLCASSLTGGTTTYEQYFGPGTRLTVT.